Below, one TCR beta chain is given with its context. The data were taken from a study of blood T cell repertoires in COVID-19. V gave up 4 bases and J gave up 3 bases; unmatched junction bases: 7. In germline, CDR1 is SGHAT, CDR2 FQDESV (reference sequence). The length of the CDR3 is 15 residues. Sequenced by immunoSEQ multiplex PCR; TCRdb stores in-frame clones only, minus some. The sample carries about 110,000 clones, around 64% recorded once. Source material: peripheral blood. This TCR derives from a human donor with acute or convalescent COVID-19. The donor label of this sample is uncertain. The chain joins TRBV11-1 to TRBJ2-3; 7 nucleotides line up with TRBD2. CDR3 sequence reads: CASSSTSGVTDTQYF. CDR3 nucleotide sequence: TGTGCCAGCAGCTCCACCAGCGGGGTTACAGATACGCAGTATTTT. The variable domain in full, with the rest retrieved from reference TRBV11-1 and TRBJ2-3, is EAEVAQSPRYKITEKSQAVAFWCDPISGHATLYWYRQILGQGPELLVQFQDESVVDDSQLPKDRFSAERLKGVDSTLKIQPAELGDSAMYLCASSSTSGVTDTQYFGPGTRLTVL.